This T cell receptor beta chain emerged from a study of blood T cell repertoires in COVID-19. Whole-study context: Some COVID-19 samples were acute and others convalescent; all came from the United States, Italy and Spain. Sources were T cells, B-cell-depleted T cells, or PBMCs; the material itself was cDNA or gDNA.

Source study methods: Reference gene primer amplification gave estimated nucleated cell counts. TCRdb keeps only in-frame clones here, not all; method: immunoSEQ multiplex PCR. D and trimming come from the DNA, and the V and J calls and clone size come from that table. The sample carries 150,000 to 200,000 clones, roughly 87% recorded once. V dropped 6 bases and J dropped 8; count of bases not matched to a gene: 7. The germline gives CDR1 ENHRY, CDR2 SYGVKD. The CDR3 length is 13 residues. Input material: peripheral blood. This chain links TRBV10-3 with TRBJ2-1; 7 bases map to TRBD2. The source of this sequence is a man between 18 and 29 years old who had recovered from COVID-19. In nucleotides, the CDR3 is TGTGCCATCAGGGGGAGGGAGGGCGATGAGCAGTTCTTC. This translates into CAIRGREGDEQFF.